The TCR beta chain under discussion was sequenced for a study of T cells after yellow fever vaccination. Deletions cut 7 bases from V and 3 bases from J, with 12 bases between. Germline loops: CDR1 MNHNS, CDR2 SASEGT. This CDR3 contains 13 residues. TCRdb ran MiXCR on the 5' RACE reads and lists one entry per CDR3 protein. In the table there are 350,000 or so distinct CDR3 sequences, 7% to 10% of which are singletons. V gene TRBV6-1 combines with J gene TRBJ2-5; D remains unclear. The TCR was taken from a man aged 18 to 29 who received the YFV17D yellow fever vaccine. Sample: PBMCs, taken roughly 47 days after the first yellow fever vaccination. The CDR3 is CASTPDLKETQYF. The CDR3 DNA reads TGTGCCAGCACCCCCGACCTGAAAGAGACCCAGTACTTC.